This T cell receptor (beta chain) was observed in a study of CD4+ T cells in melanoma. There are 16 residues in the CDR3. Germline V gene data show CDR1 as LNHDA and CDR2 as SQIVND (reference sequence). Trimming took off 3 bases at V and 0 bases at J, with 14 bases between the two ends. Method: immunoSEQ multiplex PCR; TCRdb's copy keeps in-frame clones and lacks some. The sample has approximately 110,000 clones, 80% to 95% seen once; the top ten hold 3% to 4%. The sequencing input was peripheral blood. The clonotype originates from a human donor with melanoma. The chain uses TRBV19 and TRBJ1-1; unclear D gene. CDR3 coding DNA: TGTGCCAGTAGTATTAGCTCCATGGGGATGAACACTGAAGCTTTCTTT. Amino acids: CASSISSMGMNTEAFF.